Each of the 21 T cell receptor beta chains below was sequenced from the same sample in a study of T cell repertoires in cytomegalovirus infection. A single record per CDR3 protein comes from TCRdb applying MiXCR to the reads. Of roughly 150,000 distinct CDR3 sequences listed, 17% are singletons. The specimen was CD8+ T cells from PBMCs. The receptors stem from a human donor in good health (CMV status not recorded). Some clones in this sample may be carry-over from other donors' samples.

This clonotype was seen a handful of times. This chain links TRBV6-2 or TRBV6-3 with TRBJ2-1; 8 bases map to TRBD1. The CDR3 consists of 18 residues. Germline CDR1 reads MNHEY; CDR2 reads SVGEGT. V trimming: 7 bases; J trimming: 7 bases; junction bases outside the gene matches: 21. The CDR3 sequence: CASMVPPGGQGYPNEQFF. Here the CDR3 DNA reads TGTGCCAGCATGGTACCCCCCGGCGGACAGGGATACCCTAATGAGCAGTTCTTC.

The chain combines TRBV7-2 with TRBJ2-6, with TRBD1 identical over 11 bases. The CDR3 loop spans 18 amino acids. Germline values: CDR1 SGHTA, CDR2 FQGNSA. The V gene end was trimmed by 6 bases and the J gene end by 1 base; junction bases not matched to a gene: 8. The CDR3 DNA follows: TGTGCCAGCAGTTTGAACGGACAGGGGGCTTCTGGGGCCAACGTCCTGACTTTC. Translation: CASSLNGQGASGANVLTF.

The chain links TRBV4-3 to TRBJ2-5; 9 bases are a match to TRBD1. The germline CDR1 and CDR2 sequences are LGHNA and YSLEER. Trimming at V came to 5 bases and at J to 5 bases, leaving 6 bases not matched to a gene. The CDR3 is made up of 14 amino acids. This chain's CDR3 is CASSFGTGQETQYF. The CDR3 bases are TGCGCCAGCAGCTTCGGGACAGGGCAGGAGACCCAGTACTTC.

This chain uses TRBV6-2 or TRBV6-3 with TRBJ2-7, with D possibly being TRBD1 (6 bases). The ends were cut back, 5 bases at V and 6 bases at J, with 14 bases in the middle. The CDR3 has 13 amino acids. Per germline, CDR1 MNHEY and CDR2 SVGEGT. CDR3 in DNA: TGTGCCAGCAGTACCGGGACATTGGCCGAGCAGTACTTC. Its translation: CASSTGTLAEQYF.

The rearrangement joins TRBV19 to TRBJ1-6, with D unclear. There are 15 residues in the CDR3. Germline V gene sequence: CDR1 LNHDA, CDR2 SQIVND (reference sequence). V lost 1 base and J lost 7, with 11 bases in between. The CDR3 reads CASSIAGGPNSPLHF. The CDR3 DNA sequence: TGTGCCAGTAGTATAGCTGGCGGACCCAATTCACCCCTCCACTTT. The variable domain in full, completed from reference TRBV19 and TRBJ1-6, reads DGGITQSPKYLFRKEGQNVTLSCEQNLNHDAMYWYRQDPGQGLRLIYYSQIVNDFQKGDIAEGYSVSREKKESFPLTVTSAQKNPTAFYLCASSIAGGPNSPLHFGNGTRLTVT.

This clonotype was recorded many times. This chain joins TRBV6-2 or TRBV6-3 and TRBJ2-7; TRBD2 matches at 12 bases. This CDR3 spans 15 amino acids. Germline V gene sequence: CDR1 MNHEY, CDR2 SVGEGT. V gave up 7 bases and J gave up 2 bases; unmatched junction bases: 6. The chain's CDR3 is CASTTLAGGTYEQYF. CDR3 nucleotide sequence: TGTGCCAGCACGACACTAGCGGGAGGAACCTACGAGCAGTACTTC.

The J gene is TRBJ2-7, the V gene TRBV12-3 or TRBV12-4; D is possibly TRBD1 (6 bases). V dropped 1 base and J dropped 0 bases, with 10 bases sitting between them. CDR3 length: 15 residues. DNA of the CDR3: TGTGCCAGCAGTTTAGTAGACAGGTTCTCCTACGAGCAGTACTTC. Translation gives CASSLVDRFSYEQYF.

The gene calls are TRBV7-8 and TRBJ2-3; 9 nucleotides line up with TRBD2. The CDR3 totals 18 residues. V shed 5 bases, J shed 1 base, and the junction held 13 bases outside the gene matches. Germline-derived CDR1 and CDR2 are SGHVS and FQNEAQ. The CDR3 spells CASSPSGLSGRGTDTQYF. The CDR3 nucleotides read TGTGCCAGCAGCCCGAGTGGCCTTAGCGGGAGAGGCACAGATACGCAGTATTTT.

This clonotype was recorded a few times. This rearrangement joins TRBV12-3 or TRBV12-4 to TRBJ1-2, with TRBD1 as a possible D gene (5 bases). The V gene lost 5 bases and the J gene lost 1 base, with 11 bases spanning the gap. This CDR3 is built from 14 residues. The CDR3, as DNA: TGTGCCAGCAGTCCGGGAGGGGTTAACTATGGCTACACCTTC. This encodes CASSPGGVNYGYTF.

This clonotype was seen a handful of times. V and J are TRBV11-1 and TRBJ2-3; D is tentatively TRBD1 or TRBD2 (5 bases each). The CDR3 loop spans 13 amino acids. The V and J ends lost 5 bases and 8 bases respectively, with 14 bases between them. Germline loops: CDR1 SGHAT, CDR2 FQDESV (reference sequence). The CDR3 DNA is TGTGCCAGCAGCCCGGGACCCAGCGGTACGCAGTATTTT. Residues: CASSPGPSGTQYF.

The sample holds a few counts of this clonotype. J is TRBJ2-7 and V is TRBV7-8; D is perhaps TRBD2 (5 bases). The V gene lost 5 bases and the J gene lost 5 bases, with 19 bases spanning the gap. CDR3 length equals 15 residues. The V gene's germline CDR1 is SGHVS and CDR2 FQNEAQ. CDR3 region: CASSLIGRGEDEQYF. The DNA for the CDR3 is TGTGCCAGCAGCCTAATCGGACGGGGTGAGGACGAGCAGTACTTC.

This clonotype was observed a few times. In DNA, the CDR3 is TGTGCCAGCAGCTCCGGGCCCCGGGGCTCCTACAATGAGCAGTTCTTC. It yields the protein CASSSGPRGSYNEQFF. The gene calls are TRBV7-2 and TRBJ2-1; tentatively, D is TRBD2 (5 bases). The germline V gene has CDR1 SGHTA and CDR2 FQGNSA. CDR3 length equals 16 residues. Deletions cut 4 bases from V and 0 bases from J, with 13 bases between.

This clonotype came up many times. For the CDR3, the DNA is TGTGCCAGCAGCTCTAGGGGGATGGAGAATGAGCAGTTCTTC. Its protein product is CASSSRGMENEQFF. The chain uses TRBV7-8 and TRBJ2-1, with TRBD1 as a possible D gene (6 bases). The CDR3 totals 14 residues. The V and J ends lost 4 bases and 7 bases respectively, with 14 bases between them. Germline assignment: CDR1 SGHVS and CDR2 FQNEAQ.

This clonotype was counted between two and nine times. The V gene is TRBV28, the J gene TRBJ2-1; 8 positions match TRBD2. CDR3 length: 16 residues. Germline V gene lookup returns CDR1 MDHEN and CDR2 SYDVKM. J lost 6 bases, V lost 4 bases, and 11 bases had no gene match. For the CDR3, the DNA is TGTGCCAGCAGTTCCCTACTAGCGGTCATCGTCAATGAGCAGTTCTTC. Its translation: CASSSLLAVIVNEQFF.

This clonotype is deemed medium-sized (0.01 to 0.1%). The chain joins TRBV7-2 to TRBJ1-1; D unclear. The CDR3 consists of 14 residues. Germline V gene sequence: CDR1 SGHTA, CDR2 FQGNSA. Trimming shortened V by 2 bases and J by 1 base, and 8 bases separated the two germline ends. The CDR3 nucleotides read TGTGCCAGCAGCTTATCGCACTCGAACACTGAAGCTTTCTTT. Its translation: CASSLSHSNTEAFF. Combining the CDR3 with reference TRBV7-2 and TRBJ1-1 gives the whole variable domain GAGVSQSPSNKVTEKGKDVELRCDPISGHTALYWYRQSLGQGLEFLIYFQGNSAPDKSGLPSDRFSAERTGGSVSTLTIQRTQQEDSAVYLCASSLSHSNTEAFFGQGTRLTVV.

As to this clonotype: The conserved phenylalanine or tryptophan is not found at the CDR3 terminus, so this likely reflects a read error. The chain employs TRBV11-2 and TRBJ1-2; no reliable D call. CDR1 SGHAT and CDR2 FQNNGV come from the germline V gene. Trimming removed 2 bases from V and 2 bases from J, with 30 bases in between. The CDR3 is made up of 21 amino acids. CDR3: CASSLRAGRNYATLPNYGYTL. The CDR3 DNA reads TGTGCCAGCAGCTTAAGGGCAGGCCGTAACTACGCGACATTACCCAACTATGGCTACACCTTG.

This clonotype has a handful of counts. The chain couples TRBV7-9 to TRBJ1-5; 7 bases align to TRBD1. Germline V gene lookup returns CDR1 SEHNR and CDR2 FQNEAQ (reference sequence). V lost 4 bases to trimming and J lost 11 bases; unmatched junction nucleotides: 11. The CDR3 has 14 amino acids. The CDR3 bases are TGTGCCAGCAGCTCCGGACAGGAGGTGTGGACCCAGCATTTT. Residues: CASSSGQEVWTQHF.

This clonotype was counted a few times. The chain has TRBV12-3 or TRBV12-4 and TRBJ1-2; TRBD1 is a possible D gene (5 bases). V dropped 6 bases and J dropped 4 bases, with 12 bases sitting between them. This CDR3 contains 13 residues. The CDR3, as DNA: TGTGCCAGCAGGGCAGGGTTTGGCTATGGCTACACCTTC. Translating it yields CASRAGFGYGYTF.

The chain uses TRBV19 and TRBJ1-1, with 10 nucleotides matching TRBD1. This CDR3 is built from 15 residues. After removal of 5 bases from V and 5 bases from J, the junction contained 8 bases not matched to a gene. The V gene's germline CDR1 is LNHDA and CDR2 SQIVND (reference sequence). The CDR3 spells CASSVGTGVWTEAFF. DNA of the CDR3: TGTGCCAGTAGTGTGGGGACAGGGGTGTGGACTGAAGCTTTCTTT.

The V and J genes are TRBV2 and TRBJ1-2, with D perhaps TRBD1 (5 bases). V gave up 8 bases and J gave up 8 bases, with 18 bases separating them. Per the germline V gene, CDR1 is SNHLY and CDR2 is FYNNEI. The CDR3 length is 13 residues. CDR3 bases: TGTGCCAGCCCCGGAGGCAGGGAGTCGGGCTACACCTTC. Its protein product is CASPGGRESGYTF.

The chain employs TRBV7-9 and TRBJ2-6, with 8 bases fitting TRBD1. Trimming took 4 bases from V and 2 from J; bases not matched to a gene: 4. The V gene's germline CDR1 is SEHNR and CDR2 FQNEAQ (reference sequence). This CDR3 contains 16 residues. In DNA form, the CDR3 reads TGTGCCAGCAGCTCGTTACAGGGGGCTGGGGCCAACGTCCTGACTTTC. Protein: CASSSLQGAGANVLTF.